This record looks at one T cell receptor beta chain sequence and its context. Its specificity is not known. This PCR relied on a set of 60 Vbeta primers and 13 Jbeta primers. Sequencing used immunoSEQ multiplex PCR; TCRdb keeps in-frame clones, though not all of them. The repertoire holds 100,000 or so clones, with more than 65% as singletons. This sample is part of a study of cytomegalovirus exposure and HLA in healthy donors. Study-wide background: Approximately 85 million unique TCRs from HLA-typed donors were held in an early data release. General study points: Follow-up analysis later connected one missense variant in DCLRE1C with trimming of TCR beta V- and J-genes.

With V trimmed by 3 bases and J by 0 bases, 8 bases remained unmatched. Germline lookup yields CDR1 ENHRY and CDR2 SYGVKD. The CDR3 covers 17 residues. Those who donated were healthy bone marrow donors. V usage is TRBV10-3 and J usage is TRBJ1-5; 7 bases match TRBD1. The receptor's source is a woman aged 18-29 years in good health and CMV-seropositive. Sequencing input: PBMCs. The CDR3 nucleotides read TGTGCCATCAGTGAAAGGGGGACAGCATATAGCAATCAGCCCCAGCATTTT. Its translation is CAISERGTAYSNQPQHF.